This TCR beta chain derives from a study of OX40 agonist ivuxolimab in advanced cancers. Study in general: An anti-OX40 (CD134) antibody with agonistic activity, ivuxolimab, was administered to patients. Each patient was given ivuxolimab into a vein every 2 weeks, at 0.01 to 10 mg/kg. Partial responses occurred in Three dose-escalation patients, one with hepatocellular carcinoma and two with cutaneous melanoma.

Measured with immunoSEQ multiplex PCR; TCRdb has only the in-frame clones, and not every one. The data hold under 40,000 clones, with roughly 87% observed a single time. The V end was cut by 0 bases, the J end by 5 bases, with 19 bases between. CDR1 and CDR2 from the germline V gene are LGHNA and YSLEER. The CDR3 is 17 residues long. This clone was recorded only once. This TCR was recovered from an adult with an advanced solid tumor such as melanoma, head and neck, liver or kidney cancer. The genes are TRBV4-3 and TRBJ1-1, with D hard to call. The sample here was CD4+ or CD8+ T cells sorted from blood, taken in a trial of the OX40 agonist ivuxolimab. In DNA, the CDR3 is TGCGCCAGCAGCCAAGATCGGGAGGTTTGGGCGGGGACTGAAGCTTTCTTT. This encodes CASSQDREVWAGTEAFF.